A single sample gave rise to the 7 T cell receptor beta chains below, sequenced in a study of blood T cell repertoires in COVID-19. Libraries were prepared by immunoSEQ multiplex PCR; TCRdb keeps only in-frame clonotypes and omits some of them. The sample consists of 300,000 to 350,000 clones, around 90% of them appearing once. Sequencing was performed on peripheral blood. These receptors were collected from a man aged 18 to 29 with active or convalescent COVID-19.

The chain links TRBV7-9 to TRBJ1-2; 9 nucleotides align to TRBD1. CDR3 length: 13 residues. Unmatched junction bases numbered 6, after V lost 5 bases and J lost 8 bases. Germline values: CDR1 SEHNR, CDR2 FQNEAQ (reference sequence). The DNA for the CDR3 is TGTGCCAGCAGCACAGGGGGCCCGAGGGGCTACACCTTC. Translating it yields CASSTGGPRGYTF.

This chain uses TRBV6-5 with TRBJ1-1; D gene uncertain. CDR1 and CDR2 (germline): MNHEY, SVGAGI. V lost 2 bases, J lost 3 bases, and 7 bases lay in between. This CDR3 is 13 amino acids long. The CDR3 nucleotides are TGTGCCAGCAGTTACGGGAGTGACACTGAAGCTTTCTTT. This codes for CASSYGSDTEAFF.

The J gene is TRBJ1-4, the V gene TRBV2, with D unclear. The CDR3 spans 14 residues. Trimming removed 5 bases from V and 0 bases from J, with 7 bases in between. CDR1 is SNHLY and CDR2 is FYNNEI in the germline V gene. The chain's CDR3 is CASSPQATNEKLFF. The CDR3 DNA reads as TGTGCCAGCAGTCCTCAGGCAACTAATGAAAAACTGTTTTTT.

The chain joins TRBV29-1 to TRBJ1-5; no definite D call. This CDR3 contains 14 residues. Germline V gives CDR1 SQVTM, CDR2 ANQGSEA. The V end was cut by 6 bases, the J end by 2 bases, with 14 bases between. In DNA form, the CDR3 reads TGCAGCGTAGAACTGATCCGGGGCAATCAGCCCCAGCATTTT. Amino acid sequence: CSVELIRGNQPQHF.

The gene calls are TRBV7-6 and TRBJ2-7; 7 bases match TRBD1. The CDR3 has 15 residues. The ends lost 4 bases at V and 3 bases at J; junction bases unmatched: 9. The V gene's germline CDR1 is SGHVS and CDR2 FNYEAQ. This chain's CDR3 is CASSSQNRGDYEQYF. CDR3 coding DNA: TGTGCCAGCAGCTCCCAAAACAGGGGTGACTACGAGCAGTACTTC.

This clone was detected once. The J gene is TRBJ1-5, the V gene TRBV28; TRBD1 matches 9 bases. CDR1 is MDHEN, CDR2 SYDVKM, per germline. The CDR3 length is 16 residues. Trimming removed 4 bases from V and 4 bases from J; junction bases left unmatched: 8. CDR3 protein: CASSSPTGGGNQPQHF. The CDR3 DNA sequence: TGTGCCAGCAGTTCCCCGACAGGGGGTGGTAATCAGCCCCAGCATTTT.

The CDR3, as DNA: TGTGCCAGCAGTTTGGCCCGCTATGGCTACACCTTC. This codes for CASSLARYGYTF. V gene TRBV12-3 or TRBV12-4 combines with J gene TRBJ1-2; D gene uncertain. The ends were cut back, 3 bases at V and 4 bases at J, with 6 bases in the middle. The CDR3 spans 12 residues.